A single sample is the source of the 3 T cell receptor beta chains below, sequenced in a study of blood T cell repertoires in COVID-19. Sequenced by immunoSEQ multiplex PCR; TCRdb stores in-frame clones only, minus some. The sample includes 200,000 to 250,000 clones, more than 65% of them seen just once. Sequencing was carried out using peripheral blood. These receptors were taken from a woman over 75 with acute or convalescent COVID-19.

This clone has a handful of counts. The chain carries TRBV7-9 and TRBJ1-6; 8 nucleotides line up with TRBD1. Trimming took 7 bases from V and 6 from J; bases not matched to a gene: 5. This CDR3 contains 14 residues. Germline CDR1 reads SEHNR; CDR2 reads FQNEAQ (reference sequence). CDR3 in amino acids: CASTVGQANSPLHF. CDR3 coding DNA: TGTGCCAGCACCGTGGGACAGGCTAATTCACCCCTCCACTTT.

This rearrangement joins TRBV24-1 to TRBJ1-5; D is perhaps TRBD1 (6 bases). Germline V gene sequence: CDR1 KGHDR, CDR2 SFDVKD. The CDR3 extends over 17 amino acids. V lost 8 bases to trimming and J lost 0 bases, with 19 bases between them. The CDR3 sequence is CATKGGQKIYSNQPQHF. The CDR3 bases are TGTGCCACCAAAGGGGGACAAAAGATTTATAGCAATCAGCCCCAGCATTTT.

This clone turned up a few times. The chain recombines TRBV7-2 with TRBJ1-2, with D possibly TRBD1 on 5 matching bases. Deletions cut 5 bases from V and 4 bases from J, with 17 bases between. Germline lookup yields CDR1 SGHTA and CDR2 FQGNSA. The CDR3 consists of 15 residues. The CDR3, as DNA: TGTGCCAGCAGCCCAAAGGGCCCCGGGGGCTATGGCTACACCTTC. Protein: CASSPKGPGGYGYTF.